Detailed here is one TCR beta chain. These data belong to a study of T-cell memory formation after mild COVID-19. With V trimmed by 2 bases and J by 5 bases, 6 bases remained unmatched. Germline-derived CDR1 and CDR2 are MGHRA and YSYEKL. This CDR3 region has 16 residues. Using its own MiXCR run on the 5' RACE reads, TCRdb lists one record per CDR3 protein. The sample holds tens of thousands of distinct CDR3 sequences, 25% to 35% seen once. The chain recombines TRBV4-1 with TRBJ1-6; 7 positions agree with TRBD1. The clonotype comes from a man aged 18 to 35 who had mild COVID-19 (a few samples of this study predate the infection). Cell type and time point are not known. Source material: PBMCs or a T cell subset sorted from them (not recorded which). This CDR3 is CASSQSPRGNNSPLHF. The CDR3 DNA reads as TGCGCCAGCAGCCAAAGTCCCAGGGGGAATAATTCACCCCTCCACTTT.